A single sample gave rise to the 18 T cell receptor beta chains below, sequenced in a study of cytomegalovirus exposure and HLA in healthy donors. Primers for the PCR totalled 60 Vbeta and 13 Jbeta. Repertoires were generated with immunoSEQ multiplex PCR, while TCRdb's copy carries only in-frame clones and drops some. The sample lists some 200,000 clones; approximately 85% were seen once. The specimen was PBMCs. Receptor source: a girl between 5 and 17 years old in good health and CMV-seropositive.

V is TRBV27 and J is TRBJ1-2, with D perhaps TRBD1 (5 bases). Germline lookup yields CDR1 MNHEY and CDR2 SMNVEV (reference sequence). CDR3 length equals 16 residues. The V end was cut by 6 bases, the J end by 5 bases, with 22 bases between. DNA for the CDR3: TGTGCCAGCAGCAGGTTGGGGGAGGACCGGGGTTATGGCTACACCTTC. As protein: CASSRLGEDRGYGYTF.

The genes are TRBV4-1 and TRBJ2-1; TRBD1 agrees at 10 bases. The germline V gene has CDR1 MGHRA and CDR2 YSYEKL. CDR3 length: 15 amino acids. Unmatched junction bases numbered 5, after V lost 2 bases and J lost 7 bases. This CDR3 reads CASSQPGQGTNEQFF. CDR3 in DNA: TGCGCCAGCAGCCAACCGGGACAGGGGACGAATGAGCAGTTCTTC.

Written as DNA, the CDR3 is TGTGCCAGCAGCCACCCGGACAGGTACCCTGGCAATCAGCCCCAGCATTTT. Translating gives CASSHPDRYPGNQPQHF. The rearrangement uses TRBV14 and TRBJ1-5; the match to TRBD1 covers 7 bases. Germline assignment: CDR1 SGHDN and CDR2 FVKESK. Losses at the gene ends were 3 bases for V and 2 bases for J; bases not matched to a gene: 10. This CDR3 contains 17 residues.

J is TRBJ2-7 and V is TRBV5-1; TRBD2 is a possible D gene (5 bases). CDR1 and CDR2 (germline): SGHRS, YFSETQ. V was cut by 0 bases and J by 6 bases, with 13 bases left in between. This CDR3 is 14 amino acids long. DNA of the CDR3: TGCGCCAGCAGCTTGGCCGGAGGATACGGCGAGCAGTACTTC. This translates into CASSLAGGYGEQYF.

The J gene is TRBJ2-7, the V gene TRBV4-3, with 8 bases fitting TRBD2. In germline, CDR1 is LGHNA, CDR2 YSLEER. Trimming removed 1 base from V and 9 bases from J; junction bases left unmatched: 11. The CDR3 runs to 15 residues. Here the CDR3 reads CASSQVHGTSISQYF. CDR3 bases: TGCGCCAGCAGCCAAGTGCACGGGACTAGTATATCGCAGTACTTC.

The gene calls are TRBV6-1 and TRBJ2-7; D perhaps matches TRBD2 (5 bases). Germline V gives CDR1 MNHNS, CDR2 SASEGT. V was trimmed by 4 bases and J by 0 bases, leaving 10 bases between them. The CDR3 is 14 amino acids. CDR3 in amino acids: CASSVVGSSYEQYF. Written as DNA, the CDR3 is TGTGCCAGCAGTGTAGTTGGGAGCTCCTACGAGCAGTACTTC.

This sequence joins TRBV7-2 and TRBJ1-5; tentative D call: TRBD1 (5 bases). V was trimmed by 2 bases and J by 2 bases, leaving 10 bases between them. This CDR3 region has 15 residues. Germline V CDR1 and CDR2: SGHTA, FQGNSA. The CDR3 coding sequence is TGTGCCAGCAGCTTATTTCAGGGCGGCAATCAGCCCCAGCATTTT. Its protein product is CASSLFQGGNQPQHF.

The chain employs TRBV7-9 and TRBJ2-2; the match to TRBD1 covers 10 bases. The CDR3 covers 16 residues. The J segment lost 4 bases and the V segment lost 1 base, leaving 3 bases of the junction unmatched. The germline V gene has CDR1 SEHNR and CDR2 FQNEAQ (reference sequence). CDR3 amino acids: CASSLGRDRGTGELFF. The DNA for the CDR3 is TGTGCCAGCAGCTTAGGTCGGGACAGGGGCACCGGGGAGCTGTTTTTT.

This chain uses TRBV5-5 with TRBJ2-2; D remains ambiguous. The V gene's germline CDR1 is SGHKS and CDR2 YYEKEE (reference sequence). With 9 bases removed from V and 1 base from J, the gap between germline ends came to 7 bases. The CDR3 covers 12 residues. Written as DNA, the CDR3 is TGTGCCACTAAGAAGAACACCGGGGAGCTGTTTTTT. Residues: CATKKNTGELFF.

The chain links TRBV25-1 to TRBJ2-7; TRBD2 matches at 8 bases. The trim removed 2 bases at V and 0 bases at J, leaving 6 bases unmatched. CDR3 length: 16 residues. Germline V gives CDR1 MGHDK, CDR2 SYGVNS. Here the CDR3 DNA reads TGTGCCAGCAGTGAAACAGGCGCGGGGGGCTCCTACGAGCAGTACTTC. Translated: CASSETGAGGSYEQYF.

This chain connects TRBV5-4 to TRBJ2-5; 12 positions agree with TRBD1. V was clipped by 0 bases and J by 4 bases; unmatched bases: 7. The CDR3 covers 17 residues. The germline gives CDR1 SGHNT, CDR2 YYREEE (reference sequence). The CDR3 loop is CASSLGRDRGLGETQYF. CDR3 coding DNA: TGTGCCAGCAGCTTGGGGCGGGACAGGGGGCTAGGAGAGACCCAGTACTTC.

This clone has a single count. The chain links TRBV27 to TRBJ1-1; 8 nucleotides line up with TRBD1. Per the germline V gene, CDR1 is MNHEY and CDR2 is SMNVEV (reference sequence). This CDR3 is 15 amino acids long. Trimming at V came to 2 bases and at J to 3 bases, leaving 5 bases not matched to a gene. The CDR3 region has the DNA TGTGCCAGCAGTTTAGGAGGGACAGGCTACACTGAAGCTTTCTTT. This gives the protein CASSLGGTGYTEAFF.

The genes are TRBV4-1 and TRBJ2-1, with D maybe TRBD1 (6 bases). V dropped 1 base and J dropped 4 bases, with 20 bases sitting between them. CDR3 length: 18 amino acids. Per germline, CDR1 MGHRA and CDR2 YSYEKL. The chain's CDR3 is CASSQGILLGGRYNEQFF. Here the CDR3 DNA reads TGCGCCAGCAGCCAAGGGATTCTTCTAGGGGGACGTTACAATGAGCAGTTCTTC.

The rearrangement uses TRBV6-1 and TRBJ2-7, with 7 bases aligning to TRBD1. The CDR3 is 17 residues long. Trimming took 4 bases from V and 2 from J; bases not matched to a gene: 14. Germline CDR1 reads MNHNS; CDR2 reads SASEGT. CDR3 loop: CASSAAYGQAFPYEQYF. CDR3 nucleotide sequence: TGTGCCAGCAGTGCGGCTTACGGACAGGCATTCCCCTACGAGCAGTACTTC.

The chain carries TRBV9 and TRBJ2-2; TRBD2 agrees at 7 bases. Germline lookup yields CDR1 SGDLS and CDR2 YYNGEE. This CDR3 is built from 15 residues. V lost 0 bases, J lost 1 base, and 0 bases stayed unmatched. CDR3 loop: CASSVAGGNTGELFF. The CDR3 region has the DNA TGTGCCAGCAGCGTAGCGGGGGGGAACACCGGGGAGCTGTTTTTT.

The chain carries TRBV2 and TRBJ2-7; 7 positions match TRBD1. The CDR3 has 14 amino acids. V shed 4 bases, J shed 1 base, and the junction held 4 bases outside the gene matches. Germline V lookup: CDR1 SNHLY, CDR2 FYNNEI. The CDR3 nucleotides are TGTGCCAGCAGTGTTGGGACAGCTTCCTACGAGCAGTACTTC. It is translated as CASSVGTASYEQYF. The full variable domain, in which reference TRBV2 and TRBJ2-7 provide the parts outside the CDR3, is EPEVTQTPSHQVTQMGQEVILRCVPISNHLYFYWYRQILGQKVEFLVSFYNNEISEKSEIFDDQFSVERPDGSNFTLKIRSTKLEDSAMYFCASSVGTASYEQYFGPGTRLTVT.

The chain is built from TRBV6-1 and TRBJ2-7, with D maybe TRBD1 (6 bases). The germline CDR1 and CDR2 sequences are MNHNS and SASEGT. V lost 7 bases to trimming and J lost 3 bases, with 7 bases between them. The length of the CDR3 is 11 residues. CDR3 nucleotide sequence: TGTGCCAGCATGACAGGCTACGAGCAGTACTTC. Its protein product is CASMTGYEQYF.

Only a few counts were recorded for this clone. The chain combines TRBV6-1 with TRBJ1-2, with D possibly matching TRBD1 (5 bases). The ends were cut back, 4 bases at V and 6 bases at J, with 12 bases in the middle. The CDR3 has 13 residues. CDR1 and CDR2 (germline): MNHNS, SASEGT. The CDR3 DNA sequence: TGTGCCAGCAGTGCGGACAACTATGATGGCTACACCTTC. Its translation: CASSADNYDGYTF.